The 21 T cell receptor beta chains given below trace back to one sample, sequenced in a study of spatial heterogeneity in lung cancer. The time point is: sample taken at primary tumor resection. Whole RNA came from tumor, nontumor lung or frozen PBMC and was sequenced without being sorted. TCRdb called the 5' RACE reads again in MiXCR, with one record for every CDR3 protein. The sample holds approximately 8,100 distinct CDR3 sequences; 7.8% are singletons and the top ten take around 27%. The sequences come from PBMCs, collected at surgery. These TCRs come from a female donor with early-stage non-small cell lung cancer.

This clonotype was detected many times. This rearrangement joins TRBV10-3 to TRBJ2-5, with D hard to call. Germline lookup yields CDR1 ENHRY and CDR2 SYGVKD. The length of the CDR3 is 12 residues. V lost 2 bases and J 1 base, leaving 2 bases between the germline ends. Here the CDR3 DNA reads TGTGCCATCAGTGAGACCCAAGAGACCCAGTACTTC. It specifies CAISETQETQYF.

This clonotype is labeled medium-sized. The rearrangement joins TRBV6-5 to TRBJ1-1; tentative D call: TRBD1 (6 bases). The CDR3 covers 15 residues. Germline assignment: CDR1 MNHEY and CDR2 SVGAGI. Trimming removed 4 bases at V and 5 bases at J, with 17 bases between. CDR3 nucleotides: TGTGCCAGCAGTTTAGTTGACAGGCCACGTACTGAAGCTTTCTTT. It codes for CASSLVDRPRTEAFF.

This clonotype is judged medium-sized. In DNA form, the CDR3 reads TGTGCCAGCAGTTACATTATGGAAACAGGGATGGAGCTGTTTTTT. Translation: CASSYIMETGMELFF. The chain combines TRBV6-2 or TRBV6-3 with TRBJ2-2, with D possibly TRBD1 on 6 matching bases. CDR3 size: 15 residues. The ends were cut back, 2 bases at V and 10 bases at J, with 17 bases in the middle. Germline V CDR1 and CDR2: MNHEY, SVGEGT.

This clonotype was recorded a few times. The chain has TRBV29-1 and TRBJ2-5; D unresolved. The V end was cut by 7 bases, the J end by 0 bases, with 6 bases between. The CDR3 spans 11 residues. The germline gives CDR1 SQVTM, CDR2 ANQGSEA. The CDR3 here is CSGDYQETQYF. CDR3 nucleotide sequence: TGCAGCGGTGACTACCAAGAGACCCAGTACTTC.

There are many counts of this clonotype. The genes are TRBV19 and TRBJ2-3; TRBD1 might be the D (5 bases). Germline values: CDR1 LNHDA, CDR2 SQIVND (reference sequence). Trimming took off 6 bases at V and 2 bases at J, with 9 bases between the two ends. CDR3 length: 13 residues. CDR3 nucleotides: TGTGCCAGTAGGGACACTGACACAGATACGCAGTATTTT. Translation: CASRDTDTDTQYF.

This clonotype was seen many times. The rearrangement uses TRBV20-1 and TRBJ2-5, with a possible D match to TRBD2 (6 bases). Germline V gene sequence: CDR1 DFQATT, CDR2 SNEGSKA (reference sequence). Trimming left V 6 bases short and J 1 base short, with 6 bases between. CDR3 length: 11 amino acids. This CDR3 is CSARGQETQYF. The CDR3 coding sequence is TGCAGTGCGCGGGGCCAAGAGACCCAGTACTTC.

This clonotype is deemed medium-sized. In nucleotides, the CDR3 is TGCGCCAGCAGCCCCGGACAGGGGGTCGTCGATGAGCAGTTCTTC. Translated, it gives CASSPGQGVVDEQFF. V and J are TRBV5-1 and TRBJ2-1; the match to TRBD1 covers 10 bases. Per germline, CDR1 SGHRS and CDR2 YFSETQ. V gave up 4 bases and J gave up 8 bases; unmatched junction bases: 9. CDR3 length equals 15 residues.

This clonotype is medium-sized in the sample. The chain has TRBV7-2 and TRBJ1-5; D gene uncertain. CDR1 SGHTA and CDR2 FQGNSA come from the germline V gene. V was shortened by 5 bases and J by 3 bases, with 14 bases between the two germline ends. There are 15 residues in the CDR3. This chain's CDR3 is CASSRGTGINQPQHF. CDR3 bases: TGTGCCAGCAGCCGAGGTACCGGCATCAATCAGCCCCAGCATTTT.

This clonotype was counted ten times or more. The V call is TRBV6-5, the J call TRBJ1-2; D remains ambiguous. The CDR3 extends over 15 amino acids. Germline loops: CDR1 MNHEY, CDR2 SVGAGI. Trimming cost V 2 bases and J 2 bases, with 12 bases left between them. The CDR3 loop is CASSYTHGRNYGYTF. Here the CDR3 DNA reads TGTGCCAGCAGTTACACGCACGGGAGAAACTATGGCTACACCTTC.

This clonotype came up many times. The rearrangement links TRBV11-1 to TRBJ1-4; TRBD1 is a possible D gene (6 bases). Trimming removed 8 bases from V and 8 bases from J, with 15 bases in between. CDR3 length equals 13 residues. Per germline, CDR1 SGHAT and CDR2 FQDESV (reference sequence). CDR3 in DNA: TGTGCCAGCGCGGCAGGGGAACGGGAAAAACTGTTTTTT. It translates to CASAAGEREKLFF.

This clonotype has a handful of counts. V usage is TRBV10-3 and J usage is TRBJ2-3; 8 bases align to TRBD1. Looked up from germline, CDR1 is ENHRY and CDR2 is SYGVKD. V lost 6 bases and J lost 3; bases outside the gene matches: 5. This CDR3 has 14 residues. CDR3: CAIRDGQGTDTQYF. In DNA form, the CDR3 reads TGTGCCATCAGGGATGGACAGGGAACAGATACGCAGTATTTT.

This clonotype was counted many times. This chain joins TRBV7-9 and TRBJ2-3; D is uncertain. Germline loops: CDR1 SEHNR, CDR2 FQNEAQ (reference sequence). The CDR3 is 17 residues long. V was pared by 3 bases and J by 5 bases, with 21 bases between. The CDR3 sequence: CASSFLGRTDFIDTQYF. DNA for the CDR3: TGTGCCAGCAGCTTCTTGGGCCGCACCGATTTTATAGATACGCAGTATTTT.

V usage is TRBV2 and J usage is TRBJ2-3; 14 bases fit TRBD2. Germline V gives CDR1 SNHLY, CDR2 FYNNEI. V lost 3 bases, J lost 2 bases, and 4 bases stayed unmatched. The CDR3 is made up of 17 amino acids. In nucleotides, the CDR3 is TGTGCCAGCAGTGACGGACTAGCGGGGGGTCACACAGATACGCAGTATTTT. This encodes CASSDGLAGGHTDTQYF.

This clonotype was counted ten times or more. V gene TRBV14 combines with J gene TRBJ1-3, with D unclear. The CDR3 consists of 16 residues. The V gene's germline CDR1 is SGHDN and CDR2 FVKESK. The germline V and J ends were trimmed by 5 bases and 2 bases, with 16 bases remaining between them. The CDR3 bases are TGTGCCAGCAGCGGTTTTCTTCCCGGGCCTGGAAACACCATATATTTT. Its protein product is CASSGFLPGPGNTIYF.

The chain has TRBV5-6 and TRBJ1-3; D remains unclear. The CDR3 loop spans 14 amino acids. Germline V gives CDR1 SGHDT, CDR2 YYEEEE. The V and J ends lost 2 bases and 0 bases respectively, with 6 bases between them. The CDR3 protein is CASSFEDSGNTIYF. The CDR3 region has the DNA TGTGCCAGCAGCTTCGAGGACTCTGGAAACACCATATATTTT.

This clonotype was seen more than once but under ten times. CDR3 sequence (DNA): TGTGCCAGCAGCGTGAGGGCCTCGCTAGCGGGAGGTGAGACCCAGTACTTC. Translated, it gives CASSVRASLAGGETQYF. The chain combines TRBV9 with TRBJ2-5, with 11 bases that match TRBD2. This CDR3 is built from 17 residues. The J segment lost 5 bases and the V segment lost 2 bases, leaving 11 bases of the junction unmatched. Looked up from germline, CDR1 is SGDLS and CDR2 is YYNGEE.

By proportion, this clonotype is medium-sized (0.01 to 0.1%). This chain connects TRBV19 to TRBJ2-7; 7 bases agree with TRBD1. There are 13 residues in the CDR3. The junction had 5 bases not matched to a gene; V was cut back by 4 bases and J by 5 bases. CDR1 and CDR2 from the germline V gene are LNHDA and SQIVND (reference sequence). The CDR3 sequence: CASSNTGVDEQYF. CDR3 in DNA: TGTGCCAGTAGTAACACAGGGGTCGACGAGCAGTACTTC.

There are a few counts of this clonotype. This rearrangement joins TRBV27 to TRBJ1-1; tentative D call: TRBD1 (6 bases). Trimming removed 2 bases at V and 0 bases at J, with 13 bases between. The CDR3 is 16 amino acids. The germline V gene has CDR1 MNHEY and CDR2 SMNVEV (reference sequence). For the CDR3, the DNA is TGTGCCAGCAGTTTAAAGGGGGACGGGATGAACACTGAAGCTTTCTTT. Protein sequence: CASSLKGDGMNTEAFF.

The table lists this clonotype with many counts. This chain uses TRBV6-5 with TRBJ2-5; maybe TRBD2 (5 bases). The CDR3 is 14 residues long. Trimming removed 0 bases from V and 5 bases from J, with 10 bases in between. Per the germline V gene, CDR1 is MNHEY and CDR2 is SVGAGI. CDR3 in DNA: TGTGCCAGCAGTTACTCGGAAGGGAGCGAGACCCAGTACTTC. Translation: CASSYSEGSETQYF.

This clonotype has more than one count but fewer than ten. Compared with germline, one end of the junction differs, possibly owing to a read error. The chain recombines TRBV29-1 with TRBJ2-7; D is unresolved. The CDR3 has 11 amino acids. CDR1 is SQVTM, CDR2 ANQGSEA, per germline. CDR3 loop: CSVEVVGEQYF. CDR3 coding DNA: TGCAGCGTAGAAGTAGTCGGCGAGCAGTACTTC.

This clonotype is termed medium-sized. J is TRBJ2-1 and V is TRBV7-9, with TRBD2 matching 9 bases. V was pared by 6 bases and J by 8 bases, with 14 bases of the junction left unmatched. The germline CDR1 and CDR2 sequences are SEHNR and FQNEAQ (reference sequence). The CDR3 consists of 16 residues. CDR3 amino acids: CASSPQTISGSHEQFF. DNA of the CDR3: TGTGCCAGCAGTCCCCAAACGATTAGCGGGAGCCATGAGCAGTTCTTC.